The 15 T cell receptor beta chains given below trace back to one sample, sequenced in a study of identical twins. Via MiXCR, TCRdb re-called the 5' RACE reads, giving one row per CDR3 protein. The table has 650,000 to 800,000 distinct CDR3 sequences, 8.5% to 9% seen once. These sequences were also reported in another study, on yellow fever vaccine responses in identical twins.

Specimen: PBMCs. Source of these receptors: a woman between 18 and 29 years old in good health.

The rearrangement joins TRBV10-3 to TRBJ1-1; D is ambiguous. Germline CDR1 is ENHRY and CDR2 is SYGVKD. The CDR3 is 16 amino acids. The germline V and J ends were trimmed by 4 bases and 2 bases, with 17 bases remaining between them. CDR3: CAISVTGSNRNTEAFF. The DNA for the CDR3 is TGTGCCATCAGTGTCACCGGGTCCAACAGAAACACTGAAGCTTTCTTT.

The gene calls are TRBV4-3 and TRBJ2-7; D is unresolved. Between the trimmed V and J ends, which lost 0 bases and 5 bases, there was a span of 14 bases. In germline, CDR1 is LGHNA, CDR2 YSLEER. The CDR3 is 15 amino acids. CDR3 bases: TGCGCCAGCAGCCAAGATCGACTTGGATTGGACGAGCAGTACTTC. Translating it yields CASSQDRLGLDEQYF.

This clonotype was counted at least ten times. The V and J genes are TRBV12-3 or TRBV12-4 and TRBJ1-1, with D uncertain. The germline V and J ends were trimmed by 1 base and 7 bases, with 4 bases remaining between them. The CDR3 contains 11 residues. The CDR3 region is CASSLGYEAFF. The DNA for the CDR3 is TGTGCCAGCAGTTTAGGGTATGAAGCTTTCTTT.

In its sample, this clonotype was seen a few times. The rearrangement joins TRBV11-2 to TRBJ2-1; 8 bases agree with TRBD1. This CDR3 contains 18 residues. V gave up 3 bases and J gave up 2 bases; unmatched junction bases: 12. Germline V gene lookup returns CDR1 SGHAT and CDR2 FQNNGV. Here the CDR3 DNA reads TGTGCCAGCAGCTTCCCCGAGCCGACAGGGGAGGCCTACAATGAGCAGTTCTTC. Its protein is CASSFPEPTGEAYNEQFF.

The chain links TRBV11-3 to TRBJ2-5; 14 bases agree with TRBD2. The J segment lost 2 bases and the V segment lost 5 bases, leaving 7 bases of the junction unmatched. Germline CDR1 and CDR2: SGHNT and YENEEA. The length of the CDR3 is 17 residues. Written as DNA, the CDR3 is TGTGCCAGCAGCCCGGGGACTAGCGGGGGAACACAAGAGACCCAGTACTTC. This translates into CASSPGTSGGTQETQYF.

This clonotype was picked up a small number of times. The CDR3 loop reads CASSQDPSPAYEQYF. In nucleotides, the CDR3 is TGCGCCAGCAGCCAAGATCCTAGTCCTGCCTACGAGCAGTACTTC. The chain combines TRBV4-1 with TRBJ2-7; D remains ambiguous. V was trimmed by 0 bases and J by 2 bases, leaving 11 bases between them. Germline-derived CDR1 and CDR2 are MGHRA and YSYEKL. This CDR3 region has 15 residues.

This rearrangement joins TRBV6-1 to TRBJ2-4; no clear D gene. The V end lost 5 bases, the J end lost 1 base, and 12 bases lay between the germline ends. This CDR3 spans 15 amino acids. From germline, CDR1 is MNHNS and CDR2 SASEGT. CDR3 DNA sequence: TGTGCCAGCAGTCCCCTCACTATGGCCAAAAACATTCAGTACTTC. Encoded protein: CASSPLTMAKNIQYF.

The chain couples TRBV6-2 or TRBV6-3 to TRBJ2-1; D call uncertain. Germline V gives CDR1 MNHEY, CDR2 SVGEGT. V lost 0 bases to trimming and J lost 4 bases, with 16 bases between them. The CDR3 is made up of 17 amino acids. Here the CDR3 DNA reads TGTGCCAGCAGTTACTCGAGTGGTTGGATCTTATACAATGAGCAGTTCTTC. This gives the protein CASSYSSGWILYNEQFF.

CDR3 nucleotide sequence: TGTGCCAGCACCAGATCAGGGGGAGAGACAGATACGCAGTATTTT. Amino acid sequence: CASTRSGGETDTQYF. The genes are TRBV9 and TRBJ2-3, with 7 bases that match TRBD1. V gave up 6 bases and J gave up 3 bases; unmatched junction bases: 10. This CDR3 region has 15 residues. Germline CDR1 and CDR2: SGDLS and YYNGEE.

This clonotype was recorded at least ten times. A much larger clone is a single base away; this may be a read error. The CDR3 nucleotides are TGCGCCAGCAGCTTGGACGATACGCAGTATTTT. Translated, it gives CASSLDDTQYF. The chain uses TRBV5-1 and TRBJ2-3, with unresolved D. The germline V and J ends were trimmed by 0 bases and 6 bases, with 2 bases remaining between them. CDR3 length: 11 amino acids. Germline assignment: CDR1 SGHRS and CDR2 YFSETQ. The full variable domain, completed using reference TRBV5-1 and TRBJ2-3, is KAGVTQTPRYLIKTRGQQVTLSCSPISGHRSVSWYQQTPGQGLQFLFEYFSETQRNKGNFPGRFSGRQFSNSRSEMNVSTLELGDSALYLCASSLDDTQYFGPGTRLTVL.

The DNA for the CDR3 is TGTGCCAGCTCGGCCGGGACAGGGACCGCAGATACGCAGTATTTT. It is translated as CASSAGTGTADTQYF. V usage is TRBV18 and J usage is TRBJ2-3; 9 nucleotides align to TRBD1. This CDR3 is built from 15 residues. The germline CDR1 and CDR2 sequences are KGHSH and LQKENI. V lost 6 bases to trimming and J lost 4 bases; unmatched junction nucleotides: 8.

On this clonotype: The junction shows a germline mismatch at one end, possibly a read error. This chain uses TRBV11-2 with TRBJ2-3; tentatively, D is TRBD1 or TRBD2 (5 bases each). Germline V CDR1 and CDR2: SGHAT, FQNNGV. CDR3 size: 16 residues. CDR3 residues: CASSIEGRTNTDTQYF. The CDR3 region has the DNA TGTGCCAGCAGCATAGAGGGACGGACAAACACAGATACGCAGTATTTT.

The genes are TRBV6-5 and TRBJ2-3; 8 positions agree with TRBD1. The CDR3 totals 19 residues. The germline gives CDR1 MNHEY, CDR2 SVGAGI. With V trimmed by 4 bases and J by 0 bases, 15 bases remained unmatched. CDR3 sequence (DNA): TGTGCCAGCAGTTTAGGTGTACTAGGGACAGGAGCTAGCACAGATACGCAGTATTTT. Residues: CASSLGVLGTGASTDTQYF.

This clonotype was observed many times. The chain links TRBV12-3 or TRBV12-4 to TRBJ1-1, with D uncertain. The CDR3 is 11 residues long. V was trimmed by 10 bases and J by 6 bases, leaving 12 bases between them. CDR3 loop: CAIGGQAEAFF. In nucleotides, the CDR3 is TGTGCCATCGGTGGGCAGGCTGAAGCTTTCTTT.

The rearrangement uses TRBV5-1 and TRBJ2-6, with 8 bases aligning to TRBD1. J gave up 2 bases and V 0 bases, and 10 bases lay outside the gene matches. In germline, CDR1 is SGHRS, CDR2 YFSETQ. The CDR3 totals 19 residues. CDR3 nucleotide sequence: TGCGCCAGCAGCTTGGAAGGCAGGGGGCGCTTCACTGGGGCCAACGTCCTGACTTTC. Its protein product is CASSLEGRGRFTGANVLTF.